There are many counts of the clone carrying this T cell receptor (beta chain). Antigen: not known. Investigators profiled TCR beta VDJ and CDR3 from genomic DNA template. TCRdb re-called the reads through MiXCR, storing one row per CDR3 protein. The sample contains 150,000 to 200,000 distinct CDR3 sequences, about half of which appear only once. The source of the sample is a study of CD8+CD57+ T cells in acquired aplastic anemia. Study context: Mean read depth for CD4+ cells from healthy donors was 10 million to 14 million. Study-level findings and limits: The CD8+ Simpson's diversity of patients and controls was not significantly different. Almost 30 shared CD8+ CDR3s appeared highly expressed within patients' immunodominant clones.

The CDR3 runs to 17 residues. Germline CDR1 SGHAT, CDR2 FQNNGV. V lost 0 bases to trimming and J lost 4 bases, with 18 bases between them. This clonotype was obtained from a human donor in good health. The sequencing input was sorted CD4+, CD8+, or CD8+CD57+ T cells (not recorded which) from PBMCs. V and J are TRBV11-2 and TRBJ1-2, with a possible D match to TRBD1 (5 bases). DNA of the CDR3: TGTGCCAGCAGCTTAGATTTACGACAGCTGCCTCTCTATGGCTACACCTTC. This translates into CASSLDLRQLPLYGYTF.